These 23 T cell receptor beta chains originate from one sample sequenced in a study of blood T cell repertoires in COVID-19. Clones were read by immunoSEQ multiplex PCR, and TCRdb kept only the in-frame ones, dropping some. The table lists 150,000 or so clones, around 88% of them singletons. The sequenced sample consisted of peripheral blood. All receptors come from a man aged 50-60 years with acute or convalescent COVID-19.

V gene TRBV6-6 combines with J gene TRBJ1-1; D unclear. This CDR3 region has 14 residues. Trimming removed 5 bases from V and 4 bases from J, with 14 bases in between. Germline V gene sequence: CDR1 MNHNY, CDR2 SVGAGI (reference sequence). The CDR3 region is CASSPAGWGTEAFF. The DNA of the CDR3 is TGTGCCAGCAGTCCCGCGGGTTGGGGCACTGAAGCTTTCTTT.

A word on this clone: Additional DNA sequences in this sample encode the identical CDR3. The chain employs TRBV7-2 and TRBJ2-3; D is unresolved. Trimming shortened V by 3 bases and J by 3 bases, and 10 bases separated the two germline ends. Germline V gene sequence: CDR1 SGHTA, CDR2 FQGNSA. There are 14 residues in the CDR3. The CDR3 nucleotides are TGTGCCAGCAGCTTGGCCTCAGGAACAGATACGCAGTATTTT. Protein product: CASSLASGTDTQYF. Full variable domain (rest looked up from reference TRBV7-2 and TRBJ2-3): GAGVSQSPSNKVTEKGKDVELRCDPISGHTALYWYRQSLGQGLEFLIYFQGNSAPDKSGLPSDRFSAERTGGSVSTLTIQRTQQEDSAVYLCASSLASGTDTQYFGPGTRLTVL.

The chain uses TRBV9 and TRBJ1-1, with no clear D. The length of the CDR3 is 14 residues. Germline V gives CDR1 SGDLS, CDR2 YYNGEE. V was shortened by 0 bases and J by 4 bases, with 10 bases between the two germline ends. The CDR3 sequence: CASSVGGQPTEAFF. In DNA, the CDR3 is TGTGCCAGCAGCGTAGGCGGGCAGCCCACTGAAGCTTTCTTT.

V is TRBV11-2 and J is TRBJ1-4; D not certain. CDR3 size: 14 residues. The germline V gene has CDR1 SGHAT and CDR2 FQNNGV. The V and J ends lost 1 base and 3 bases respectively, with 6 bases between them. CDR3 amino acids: CASSLVRSNEKLFF. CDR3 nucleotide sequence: TGTGCCAGCAGCTTAGTCCGGTCTAATGAAAAACTGTTTTTT.

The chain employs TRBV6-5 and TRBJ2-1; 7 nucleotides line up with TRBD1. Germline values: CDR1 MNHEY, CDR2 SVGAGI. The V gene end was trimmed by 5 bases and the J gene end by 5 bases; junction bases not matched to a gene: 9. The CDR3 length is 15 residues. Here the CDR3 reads CASSPTGSLDNEQFF. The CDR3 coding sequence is TGTGCCAGCAGTCCGACAGGGAGCTTGGACAATGAGCAGTTCTTC.

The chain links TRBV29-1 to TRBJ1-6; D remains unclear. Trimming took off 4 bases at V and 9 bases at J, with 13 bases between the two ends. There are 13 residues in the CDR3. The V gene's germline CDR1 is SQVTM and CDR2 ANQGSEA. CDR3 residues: CSVGVEEGSPLHF. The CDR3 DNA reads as TGCAGCGTTGGAGTTGAAGAGGGTTCACCCCTCCACTTT.

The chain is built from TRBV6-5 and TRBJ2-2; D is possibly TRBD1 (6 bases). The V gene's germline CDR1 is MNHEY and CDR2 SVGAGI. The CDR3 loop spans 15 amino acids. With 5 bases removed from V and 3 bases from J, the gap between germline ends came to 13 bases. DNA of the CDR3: TGTGCCAGCAGTCAGACGGGACATTACACCGGGGAGCTGTTTTTT. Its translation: CASSQTGHYTGELFF.

For the CDR3, the DNA is TGTGCCACCCGGACAGGGAACTATGGCTACACCTTC. It is translated as CATRTGNYGYTF. The V gene is TRBV6-5, the J gene TRBJ1-2, with 8 bases fitting TRBD1. V was clipped by 10 bases and J by 2 bases; unmatched bases: 3. Germline-derived CDR1 and CDR2 are MNHEY and SVGAGI. The CDR3 runs to 12 residues.

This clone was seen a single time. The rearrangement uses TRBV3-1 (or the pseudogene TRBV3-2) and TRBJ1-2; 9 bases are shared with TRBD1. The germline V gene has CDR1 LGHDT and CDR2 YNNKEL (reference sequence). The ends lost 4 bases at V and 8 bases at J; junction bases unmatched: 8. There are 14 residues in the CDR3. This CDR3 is CASSPKGQGSGYTF. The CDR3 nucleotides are TGTGCCAGCAGCCCTAAGGGACAGGGATCCGGCTACACCTTC.

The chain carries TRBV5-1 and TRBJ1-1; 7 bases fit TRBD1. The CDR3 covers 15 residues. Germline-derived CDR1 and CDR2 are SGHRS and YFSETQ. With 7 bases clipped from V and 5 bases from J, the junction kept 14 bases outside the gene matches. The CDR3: CASRPIGQELTEAFF. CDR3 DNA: TGCGCCAGCCGGCCCATCGGACAGGAGTTGACTGAAGCTTTCTTT.

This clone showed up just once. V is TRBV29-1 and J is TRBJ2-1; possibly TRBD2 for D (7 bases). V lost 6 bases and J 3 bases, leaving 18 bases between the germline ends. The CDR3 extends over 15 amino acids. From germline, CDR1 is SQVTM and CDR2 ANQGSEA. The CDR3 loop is CSVSKGGRRYNEQFF. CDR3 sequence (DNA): TGCAGCGTCAGCAAGGGGGGGAGGCGCTACAATGAGCAGTTCTTC.

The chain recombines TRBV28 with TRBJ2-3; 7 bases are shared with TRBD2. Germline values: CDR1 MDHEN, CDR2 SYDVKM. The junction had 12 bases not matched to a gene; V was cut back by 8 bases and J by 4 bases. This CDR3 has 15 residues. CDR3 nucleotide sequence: TGTGCCAGCCGCCCCCCCGGCGGGAGTGCAGATACGCAGTATTTT. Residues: CASRPPGGSADTQYF.

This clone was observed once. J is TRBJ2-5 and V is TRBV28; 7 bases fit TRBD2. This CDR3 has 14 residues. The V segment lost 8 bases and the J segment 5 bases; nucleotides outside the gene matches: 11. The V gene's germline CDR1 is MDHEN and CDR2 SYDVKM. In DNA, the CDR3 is TGTGCCAGCGGGTCTGGGGCGGGAGTGGAGACCCAGTACTTC. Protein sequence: CASGSGAGVETQYF.

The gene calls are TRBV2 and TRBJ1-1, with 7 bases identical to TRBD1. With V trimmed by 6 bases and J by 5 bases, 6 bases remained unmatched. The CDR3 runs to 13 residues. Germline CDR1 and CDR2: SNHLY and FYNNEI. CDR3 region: CASRRQGLTEAFF. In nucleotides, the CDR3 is TGTGCCAGCAGAAGACAGGGATTGACTGAAGCTTTCTTT.

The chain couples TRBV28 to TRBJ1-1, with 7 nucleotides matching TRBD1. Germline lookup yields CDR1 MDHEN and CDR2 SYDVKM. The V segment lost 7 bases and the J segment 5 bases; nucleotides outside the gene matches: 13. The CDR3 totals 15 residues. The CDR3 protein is CASIGQDIGGTEAFF. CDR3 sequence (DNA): TGTGCCAGCATAGGACAGGACATCGGAGGGACTGAAGCTTTCTTT. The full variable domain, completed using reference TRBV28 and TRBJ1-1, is DVKVTQSSRYLVKRTGEKVFLECVQDMDHENMFWYRQDPGLGLRLIYFSYDVKMKEKGDIPEGYSVSREKKERFSLILESASTNQTSMYLCASIGQDIGGTEAFFGQGTRLTVV.

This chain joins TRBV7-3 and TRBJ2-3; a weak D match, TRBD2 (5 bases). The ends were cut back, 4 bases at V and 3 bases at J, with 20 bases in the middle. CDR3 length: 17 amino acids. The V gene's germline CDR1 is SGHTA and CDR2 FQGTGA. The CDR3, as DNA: TGTGCCAGCAGCTATACATTGGGGTTAGGAGGAACAGATACGCAGTATTTT. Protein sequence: CASSYTLGLGGTDTQYF.

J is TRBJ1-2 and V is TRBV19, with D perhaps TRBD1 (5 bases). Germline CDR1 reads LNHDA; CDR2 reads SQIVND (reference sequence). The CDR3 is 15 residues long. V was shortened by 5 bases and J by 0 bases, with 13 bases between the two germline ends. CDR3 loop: CASSVGRGANYGYTF. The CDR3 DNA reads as TGTGCCAGTAGTGTGGGGAGGGGAGCTAACTATGGCTACACCTTC.

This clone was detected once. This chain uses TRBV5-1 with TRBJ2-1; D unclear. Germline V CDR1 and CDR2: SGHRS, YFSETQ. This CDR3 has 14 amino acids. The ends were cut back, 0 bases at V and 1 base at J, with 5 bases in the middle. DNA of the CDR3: TGCGCCAGCAGCTTGGCTAGTTCCTACAATGAGCAGTTCTTC. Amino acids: CASSLASSYNEQFF.

The CDR3 is CASSLDRGAYNEQFF. The CDR3 DNA sequence: TGTGCCAGCAGCTTAGATCGAGGAGCCTACAATGAGCAGTTCTTC. The genes are TRBV11-2 and TRBJ2-1, with D uncertain. The CDR3 is 15 amino acids. Germline loops: CDR1 SGHAT, CDR2 FQNNGV. The germline V and J ends were trimmed by 0 bases and 2 bases, with 8 bases remaining between them.

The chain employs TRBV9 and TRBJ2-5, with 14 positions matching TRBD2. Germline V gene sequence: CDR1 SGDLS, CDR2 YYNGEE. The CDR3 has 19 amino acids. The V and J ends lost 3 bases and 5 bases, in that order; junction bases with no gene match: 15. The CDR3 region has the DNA TGTGCCAGCAGCGCGATCGGGGGGACTAGCGGGAGAGCAAAGGAGACCCAGTACTTC. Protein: CASSAIGGTSGRAKETQYF.

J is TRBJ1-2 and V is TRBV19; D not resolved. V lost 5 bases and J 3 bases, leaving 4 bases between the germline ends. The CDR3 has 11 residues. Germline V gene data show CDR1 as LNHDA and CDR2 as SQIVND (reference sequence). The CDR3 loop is CASSRDYGYTF. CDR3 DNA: TGTGCCAGTAGTCGCGACTATGGCTACACCTTC.

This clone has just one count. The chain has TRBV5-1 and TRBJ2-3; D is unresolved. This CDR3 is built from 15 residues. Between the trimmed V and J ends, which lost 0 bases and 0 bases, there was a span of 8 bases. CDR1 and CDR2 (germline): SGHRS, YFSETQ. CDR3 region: CASSLGPGSTDTQYF. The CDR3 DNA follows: TGCGCCAGCAGCTTGGGACCGGGTAGCACAGATACGCAGTATTTT.

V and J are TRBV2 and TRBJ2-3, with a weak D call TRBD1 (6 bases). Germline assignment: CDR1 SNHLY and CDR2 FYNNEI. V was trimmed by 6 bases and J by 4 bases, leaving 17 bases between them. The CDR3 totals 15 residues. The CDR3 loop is CASSERTVYADTQYF. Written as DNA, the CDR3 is TGTGCCAGCAGCGAGCGGACAGTTTACGCAGATACGCAGTATTTT.